Reported below is one T cell receptor beta chain. The junction does not match germline at one end; this may be a read error. A sample-barcoded 5' primer and a J-beta primer mix were used in a second PCR of about 7 to 12 cycles. Each cDNA was tagged by a template-switch adaptor containing 12 random nucleotides. TCRdb re-derived calls from the 5' RACE reads in MiXCR, one entry per CDR3 protein. Among some 560,000 distinct CDR3 sequences listed, about 29% were seen once. CDR1 and CDR2 (germline): MGHDK, SYGVNS. The CDR3 is made up of 12 amino acids. These data come from a study of blood T cells in healthy people across ages. Study-level background: Capture by template switching was about one barcoded beta molecule per two T cells.

The data also belong to a second study, concerning T cells of mothers and their children. From that second work: cDNA was synthesized from all extracted RNA at about 1.5 ug per reaction.

The chain combines TRBV25-1 with TRBJ2-5; 7 positions match TRBD1. The end of the DNA is better explained by TRBJ2-1, so the J call may be wrong. The clonotype originates from a boy aged 2 to 9 in good health. Sequenced material: blood. This CDR3 reads CASETGLNGQFF. The DNA for the CDR3 is TGTGCCAGCGAGACAGGGTTGAATGGGCAGTTCTTC.